The present T cell receptor beta chain was sequenced within a study of human T cells and chemical hapten exposure. Study-wide context: Donors were sensitized with 2% DPC on the upper inner arm. Findings and limits, study-wide: The number of TCRs above 1 in 1000 frequency did not change after DPC sensitization. Compared with pre-sensitization or healthy control sets, expanded TCRs clustered more.

The CDR3 has 14 residues. Time point reported: patch test 3, about 24 weeks after DPC sensitization. Treatment denoted: therapeutic diphenylcyclopropenone sensitization with weekly scalp DPC. Only a few counts were recorded for this clonotype. What it recognizes is unknown. From the RACE reads, TCRdb called clonotypes with MiXCR, one entry per CDR3 protein. The sample includes under 200,000 distinct CDR3 sequences, about 30% seen only once; the top ten take around 2.3%. The TCR originated in a woman younger than 30 with alopecia areata. Some clones in this sample may be carry-over from other donors' samples. The source material was whole blood, sampled in connection with sensitization to the hapten diphenylcyclopropenone (DPC). V and J are TRBV21-1 and TRBJ2-7. TRBV21-1 is annotated as a pseudogene. The CDR3 sequence is CASSGQTYPYEQYF. CDR3 nucleotides: TGTGCCAGCAGCGGTCAGACGTACCCCTACGAGCAGTACTTC.